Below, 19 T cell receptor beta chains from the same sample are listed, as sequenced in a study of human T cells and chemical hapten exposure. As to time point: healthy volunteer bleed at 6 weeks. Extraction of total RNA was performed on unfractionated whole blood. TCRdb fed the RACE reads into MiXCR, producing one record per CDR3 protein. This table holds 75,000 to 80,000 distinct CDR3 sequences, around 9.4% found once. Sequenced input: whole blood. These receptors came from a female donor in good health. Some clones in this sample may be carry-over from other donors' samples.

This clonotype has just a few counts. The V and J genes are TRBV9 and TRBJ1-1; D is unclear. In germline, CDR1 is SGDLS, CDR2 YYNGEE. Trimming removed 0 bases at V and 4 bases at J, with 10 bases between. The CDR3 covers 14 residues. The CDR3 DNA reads TGTGCCAGCAGCGTAGATTCTCGGGGCACTGAAGCTTTCTTT. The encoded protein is CASSVDSRGTEAFF.

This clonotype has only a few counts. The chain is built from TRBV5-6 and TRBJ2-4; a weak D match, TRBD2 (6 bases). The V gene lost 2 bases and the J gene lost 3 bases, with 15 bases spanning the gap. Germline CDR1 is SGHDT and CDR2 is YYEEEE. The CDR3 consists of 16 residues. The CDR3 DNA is TGTGCCAGCAGCTTTAAGGACTCGCGGGGCAAAAACATTCAGTACTTC. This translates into CASSFKDSRGKNIQYF.

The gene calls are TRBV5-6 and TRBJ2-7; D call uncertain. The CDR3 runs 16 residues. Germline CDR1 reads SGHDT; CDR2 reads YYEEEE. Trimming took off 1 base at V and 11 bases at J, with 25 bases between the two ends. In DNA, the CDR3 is TGTGCCAGCAGCTTGAAAGCAAGCCTCCTCCCTGCTCGGGAGTACTTC. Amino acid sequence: CASSLKASLLPAREYF. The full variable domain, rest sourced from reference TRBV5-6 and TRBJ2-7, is DAGVTQSPTHLIKTRGQQVTLRCSPKSGHDTVSWYQQALGQGPQFIFQYYEEEERQRGNFPDRFSGHQFPNYSSELNVNALLLGDSALYLCASSLKASLLPAREYFGPGTRLTVT.

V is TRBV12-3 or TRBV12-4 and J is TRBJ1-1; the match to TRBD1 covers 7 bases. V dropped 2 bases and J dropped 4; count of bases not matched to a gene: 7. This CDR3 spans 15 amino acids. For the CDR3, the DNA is TGTGCCAGCAGTTTATTAGGGGGCGAGTCCACTGAAGCTTTCTTT. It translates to CASSLLGGESTEAFF.

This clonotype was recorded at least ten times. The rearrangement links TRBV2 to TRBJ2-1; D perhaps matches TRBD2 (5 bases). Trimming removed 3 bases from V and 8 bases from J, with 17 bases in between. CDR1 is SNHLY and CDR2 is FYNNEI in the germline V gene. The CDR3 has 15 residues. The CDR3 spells CASSEAPGVRDEQFF. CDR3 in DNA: TGTGCCAGCAGTGAGGCGCCCGGGGTTCGCGATGAGCAGTTCTTC. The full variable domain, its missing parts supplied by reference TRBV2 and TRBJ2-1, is EPEVTQTPSHQVTQMGQEVILRCVPISNHLYFYWYRQILGQKVEFLVSFYNNEISEKSEIFDDQFSVERPDGSNFTLKIRSTKLEDSAMYFCASSEAPGVRDEQFFGPGTRLTVL.

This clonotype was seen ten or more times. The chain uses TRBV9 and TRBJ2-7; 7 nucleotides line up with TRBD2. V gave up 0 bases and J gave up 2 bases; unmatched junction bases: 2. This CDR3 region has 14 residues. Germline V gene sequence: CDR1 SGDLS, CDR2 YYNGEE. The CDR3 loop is CASSVGGGTYEQYF. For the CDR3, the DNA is TGTGCCAGCAGCGTAGGCGGGGGTACCTACGAGCAGTACTTC.

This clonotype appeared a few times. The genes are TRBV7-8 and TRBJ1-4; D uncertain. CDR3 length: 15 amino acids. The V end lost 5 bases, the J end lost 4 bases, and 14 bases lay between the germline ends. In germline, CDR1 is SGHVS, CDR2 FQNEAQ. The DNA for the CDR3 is TGTGCCAGCAGCCCCCAGGTTCCGGTTAATGAAAAACTGTTTTTT. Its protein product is CASSPQVPVNEKLFF.

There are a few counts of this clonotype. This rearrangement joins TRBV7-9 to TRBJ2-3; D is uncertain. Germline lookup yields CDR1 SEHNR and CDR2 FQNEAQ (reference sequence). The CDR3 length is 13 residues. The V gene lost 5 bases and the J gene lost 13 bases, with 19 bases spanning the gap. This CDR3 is CASSPAGSQNKYF. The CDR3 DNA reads TGTGCCAGCAGCCCCGCCGGGTCCCAGAACAAGTATTTT.

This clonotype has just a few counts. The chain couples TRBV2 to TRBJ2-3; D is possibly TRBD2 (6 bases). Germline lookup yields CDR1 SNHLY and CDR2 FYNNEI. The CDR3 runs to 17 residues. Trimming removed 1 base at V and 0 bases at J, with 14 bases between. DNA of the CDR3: TGTGCCAGCAGTGAAGGCGTTAGCGGTGCTAGCACAGATACGCAGTATTTT. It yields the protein CASSEGVSGASTDTQYF.

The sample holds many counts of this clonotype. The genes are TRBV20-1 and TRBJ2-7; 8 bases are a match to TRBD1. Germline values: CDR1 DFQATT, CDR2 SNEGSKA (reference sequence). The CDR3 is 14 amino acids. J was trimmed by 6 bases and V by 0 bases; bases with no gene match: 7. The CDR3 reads CSARDGAGGAEQYF. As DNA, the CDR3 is TGCAGTGCTAGAGATGGTGCAGGGGGCGCCGAGCAGTACTTC.

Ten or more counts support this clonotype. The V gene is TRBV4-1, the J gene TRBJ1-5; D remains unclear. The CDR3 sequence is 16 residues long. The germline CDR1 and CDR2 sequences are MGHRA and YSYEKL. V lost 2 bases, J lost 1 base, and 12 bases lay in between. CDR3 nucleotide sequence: TGCGCCAGCAGCCAATCTCTGACGGGGAGCAATCAGCCCCAGCATTTT. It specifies CASSQSLTGSNQPQHF.

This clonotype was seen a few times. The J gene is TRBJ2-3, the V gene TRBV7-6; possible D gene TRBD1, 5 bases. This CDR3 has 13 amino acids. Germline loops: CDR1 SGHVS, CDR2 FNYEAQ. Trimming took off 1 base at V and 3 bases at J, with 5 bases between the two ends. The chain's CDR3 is CASSLGQTDTQYF. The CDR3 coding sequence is TGTGCCAGCAGCTTAGGACAGACAGATACGCAGTATTTT.

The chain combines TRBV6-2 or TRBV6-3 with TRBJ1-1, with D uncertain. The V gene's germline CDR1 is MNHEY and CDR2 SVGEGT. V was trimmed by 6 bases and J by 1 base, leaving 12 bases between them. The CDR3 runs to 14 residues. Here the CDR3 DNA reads TGTGCCAGCAGCTTAAAGATGGAGAACACTGAAGCTTTCTTT. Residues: CASSLKMENTEAFF.

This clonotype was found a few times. For the CDR3, the DNA is TGCGCCAGCAGCCAAGCGGCAGGGGTAGGGTATGGCTACACCTTC. The encoded protein is CASSQAAGVGYGYTF. The V gene is TRBV4-3, the J gene TRBJ1-2; weak D call: TRBD1 (6 bases). The germline CDR1 and CDR2 sequences are LGHNA and YSLEER. V lost 1 base and J 5 bases, leaving 14 bases between the germline ends. The CDR3 consists of 15 residues.

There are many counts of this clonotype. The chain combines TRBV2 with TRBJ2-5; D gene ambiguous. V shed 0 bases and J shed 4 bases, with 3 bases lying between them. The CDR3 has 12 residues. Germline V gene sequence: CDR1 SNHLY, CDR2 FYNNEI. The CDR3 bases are TGTGCCAGCAGTGAAGCCCCAGAGACCCAGTACTTC. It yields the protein CASSEAPETQYF.

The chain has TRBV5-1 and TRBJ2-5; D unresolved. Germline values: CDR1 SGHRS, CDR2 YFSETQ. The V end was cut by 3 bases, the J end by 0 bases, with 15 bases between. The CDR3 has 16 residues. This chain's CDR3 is CASSSVLGSYQETQYF. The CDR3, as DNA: TGCGCCAGCAGCTCCGTCCTGGGCTCGTACCAAGAGACCCAGTACTTC.

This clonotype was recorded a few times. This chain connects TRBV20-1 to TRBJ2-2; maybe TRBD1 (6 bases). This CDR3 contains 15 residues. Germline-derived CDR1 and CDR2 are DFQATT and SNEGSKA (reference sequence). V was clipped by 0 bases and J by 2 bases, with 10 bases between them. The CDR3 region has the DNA TGCAGTGCTAGAGATCGACAGGCCAACACCGGGGAGCTGTTTTTT. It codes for CSARDRQANTGELFF.

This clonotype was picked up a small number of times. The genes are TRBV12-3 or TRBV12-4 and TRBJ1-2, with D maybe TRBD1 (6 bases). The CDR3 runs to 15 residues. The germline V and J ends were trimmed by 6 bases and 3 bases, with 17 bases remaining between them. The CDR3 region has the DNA TGTGCCAGCAGCCCACCTACAGGGAGGCACTATGGCTACACCTTC. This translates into CASSPPTGRHYGYTF.

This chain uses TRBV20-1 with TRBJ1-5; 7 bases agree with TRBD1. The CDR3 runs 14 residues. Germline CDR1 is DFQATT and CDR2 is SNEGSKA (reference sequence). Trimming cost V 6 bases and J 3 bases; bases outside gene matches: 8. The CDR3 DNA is TGCAGTGCAAGGGACAGAGTTCCCAATCAGCCCCAGCATTTT. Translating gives CSARDRVPNQPQHF.